The 23 T cell receptor beta chains in this list originate from one sample, sequenced in a study of blood T cell repertoires in COVID-19. Here immunoSEQ multiplex PCR was the method, and the copy in TCRdb shows in-frame clones only, minus some. This repertoire shows more than 250,000 clones, 86% found once; its top ten account for about 2.6%. Sequencing input: PBMCs or T cells enriched from blood (not recorded which). These receptors originate from a woman between 18 and 30 years old who had recovered from COVID-19.

This chain joins TRBV18 and TRBJ2-7; a possible D gene is TRBD2 (5 bases). V was cut by 3 bases and J by 0 bases, with 12 bases left in between. Germline-derived CDR1 and CDR2 are KGHSH and LQKENI. The CDR3 spans 15 residues. The CDR3 here is CASSPSSGYSYEQYF. In DNA form, the CDR3 reads TGTGCCAGCTCACCGTCCAGCGGCTACTCCTACGAGCAGTACTTC.

The DNA of the CDR3 is TGTGCCAGCAGCGTAGCCGCGTACCCGGTTTATAATTCACCCCTCCACTTT. This codes for CASSVAAYPVYNSPLHF. The chain couples TRBV9 to TRBJ1-6; no reliable D call. Germline CDR1 SGDLS, CDR2 YYNGEE. V was pared by 0 bases and J by 4 bases, with 14 bases between. The CDR3 runs to 17 residues.

The chain recombines TRBV4-1 with TRBJ2-1, with D possibly TRBD1 on 6 matching bases. V was clipped by 4 bases and J by 0 bases, with 13 bases between them. There are 16 residues in the CDR3. Per germline, CDR1 MGHRA and CDR2 YSYEKL. CDR3 DNA sequence: TGCGCCAGCAGCCCAGGGGTCCTAGTCTCCTACAATGAGCAGTTCTTC. Protein sequence: CASSPGVLVSYNEQFF.

The CDR3 is CSVPTANTEAFF. The DNA of the CDR3 is TGCAGCGTTCCGACAGCCAACACTGAAGCTTTCTTT. The V call is TRBV29-1, the J call TRBJ1-1; TRBD1 is a possible D gene (5 bases). CDR1 and CDR2 from the germline V gene are SQVTM and ANQGSEA. V was shortened by 5 bases and J by 2 bases, with 9 bases between the two germline ends. The CDR3 has 12 residues.

The V call is TRBV6-5, the J call TRBJ1-1, with D uncertain. CDR3 length: 13 residues. CDR1 and CDR2 (germline): MNHEY, SVGAGI. The germline V and J ends were trimmed by 8 bases and 1 base, with 11 bases remaining between them. The CDR3 DNA reads TGTGCCAGCTACGGACTGAGGAACACTGAAGCTTTCTTT. This sequence encodes CASYGLRNTEAFF.

The chain is built from TRBV5-5 and TRBJ2-1; TRBD1 might be the D (6 bases). CDR3 size: 15 residues. The V and J ends lost 4 bases and 7 bases respectively, with 18 bases between them. CDR1 is SGHKS and CDR2 is YYEKEE in the germline V gene (reference sequence). The CDR3 sequence: CASSRQGTQENEQFF. CDR3 DNA: TGTGCCAGCAGCAGGCAGGGGACCCAGGAAAATGAGCAGTTCTTC.

The chain carries TRBV5-6 and TRBJ1-2; a possible D gene is TRBD1 (5 bases). The germline CDR1 and CDR2 sequences are SGHDT and YYEEEE. Trimming removed 1 base from V and 4 bases from J, with 11 bases in between. The CDR3 has 14 residues. In nucleotides, the CDR3 is TGTGCCAGCAGCTTGCAGGGCTGGGTCTATGGCTACACCTTC. This encodes CASSLQGWVYGYTF. Drawing the rest from reference TRBV5-6 and TRBJ1-2, the complete variable domain is DAGVTQSPTHLIKTRGQQVTLRCSPKSGHDTVSWYQQALGQGPQFIFQYYEEEERQRGNFPDRFSGHQFPNYSSELNVNALLLGDSALYLCASSLQGWVYGYTFGSGTRLTVV.

The chain carries TRBV10-3 and TRBJ1-1, with no clear D. Trimming cost V 6 bases and J 4 bases, with 15 bases left between them. The germline gives CDR1 ENHRY, CDR2 SYGVKD. The CDR3 sequence is 14 residues long. The chain's CDR3 is CAIRARSSGTEAFF. Written as DNA, the CDR3 is TGTGCCATCAGAGCCAGAAGTTCGGGCACTGAAGCTTTCTTT.

The chain couples TRBV4-3 to TRBJ1-3, with 7 nucleotides matching TRBD1. The V segment lost 1 base and the J segment 4 bases; nucleotides outside the gene matches: 10. The CDR3 totals 17 residues. Germline values: CDR1 LGHNA, CDR2 YSLEER. CDR3 DNA sequence: TGCGCCAGCAGCCAAGCGGGGCCGGGACAGCCAGGAAACACCATATATTTT. It codes for CASSQAGPGQPGNTIYF.

This clone was picked up one time. CDR3 DNA sequence: TGTGCCGGCTCCTCCGCAAAACTAGCGGGGAACACCGGGGAGCTGTTTTTT. Translation: CAGSSAKLAGNTGELFF. The V gene is TRBV12-1, the J gene TRBJ2-2; TRBD2, the D gene given by the table, was not confirmed from the DNA. TRBV12-1 is an annotated pseudogene. The CDR3 has 17 residues.

The chain employs TRBV7-2 and TRBJ2-2; tentatively, D is TRBD1 (6 bases). The germline CDR1 and CDR2 sequences are SGHTA and FQGNSA. V was shortened by 1 base and J by 5 bases, with 11 bases between the two germline ends. The CDR3 covers 15 residues. The CDR3 region is CASSLDGRGTGELFF. The DNA for the CDR3 is TGTGCCAGCAGCTTAGATGGCAGGGGTACCGGGGAGCTGTTTTTT.

This chain links TRBV13 with TRBJ2-7; 16 bases align to TRBD2. The CDR3 is made up of 17 amino acids. CDR1 and CDR2 (germline): PRHDT, FYEKMQ (reference sequence). Germline trimming cut 4 bases from V and 2 bases from J; bases unmatched to any gene: 5. The CDR3 sequence: CASSSGLAGGPPYEQYF. In nucleotides, the CDR3 is TGTGCCAGCAGCTCGGGACTAGCGGGAGGGCCTCCCTACGAGCAGTACTTC.

This rearrangement joins TRBV6-5 to TRBJ1-4; possible D gene TRBD1, 6 bases. Deletions cut 5 bases from V and 5 bases from J, with 15 bases between. The CDR3 is 15 amino acids. The germline gives CDR1 MNHEY, CDR2 SVGAGI. The CDR3 loop reads CASSPPGQANEKLFF. The CDR3 DNA follows: TGTGCCAGCAGTCCTCCGGGACAAGCAAATGAAAAACTGTTTTTT.

The CDR3 DNA is TGCGCCAGCAGACTAGCGGGAGGGAAAGGGTCCTTAACAGATACGCAGTATTTT. Translation: CASRLAGGKGSLTDTQYF. This chain uses TRBV5-1 with TRBJ2-3; TRBD2 aligns across 13 bases. The CDR3 spans 18 residues. J was trimmed by 3 bases and V by 5 bases; bases with no gene match: 12. Germline CDR1 and CDR2: SGHRS and YFSETQ.

The J gene is TRBJ2-5, the V gene TRBV5-1; 8 bases map to TRBD2. Germline V gene lookup returns CDR1 SGHRS and CDR2 YFSETQ. The ends lost 0 bases at V and 5 bases at J; junction bases unmatched: 6. The CDR3 loop spans 15 amino acids. The CDR3, as DNA: TGCGCCAGCAGCTTGGCCCTGGGACTAGGGGAGACCCAGTACTTC. It encodes CASSLALGLGETQYF. Based on the CDR3 plus reference TRBV5-1 and TRBJ2-5, the full variable domain is KAGVTQTPRYLIKTRGQQVTLSCSPISGHRSVSWYQQTPGQGLQFLFEYFSETQRNKGNFPGRFSGRQFSNSRSEMNVSTLELGDSALYLCASSLALGLGETQYFGPGTRLLVL.

This clone was counted only a few times. The chain employs TRBV4-2 and TRBJ2-7, with 7 bases that match TRBD1. V gave up 3 bases and J gave up 0 bases; unmatched junction bases: 11. This CDR3 spans 17 amino acids. Germline V CDR1 and CDR2: LGHNA, YNFKEQ. The CDR3 sequence is CASSHIRGQPDSYEQYF. As DNA, the CDR3 is TGTGCCAGCAGCCACATCAGGGGACAGCCTGACTCCTACGAGCAGTACTTC.

V gene TRBV18 combines with J gene TRBJ2-7; TRBD1 matches at 9 bases. With V trimmed by 3 bases and J by 6 bases, 12 bases remained unmatched. The CDR3 loop spans 16 amino acids. Germline CDR1 KGHSH, CDR2 LQKENI. This chain's CDR3 is CASSPLRDRASGEQYF. The CDR3 DNA sequence: TGTGCCAGCTCACCTCTCCGGGACAGGGCATCTGGCGAGCAGTACTTC. Using reference TRBV18 and TRBJ2-7 for the parts outside the CDR3, the full variable domain is NAGVMQNPRHLVRRRGQEARLRCSPMKGHSHVYWYRQLPEEGLKFMVYLQKENIIDESGMPKERFSAEFPKEGPSILRIQQVVRGDSAAYFCASSPLRDRASGEQYFGPGTRLTVT.

The V gene is TRBV27, the J gene TRBJ1-5, with D possibly TRBD1 on 5 matching bases. This CDR3 is built from 12 residues. The germline gives CDR1 MNHEY, CDR2 SMNVEV (reference sequence). V lost 6 bases and J 9 bases, leaving 12 bases between the germline ends. The CDR3: CASSGGWGPQHF. The CDR3 nucleotides are TGTGCCAGCAGCGGGGGGTGGGGGCCCCAGCATTTT.

The V gene is TRBV9, the J gene TRBJ2-1; 7 nucleotides line up with TRBD1. Trimming at V came to 3 bases and at J to 6 bases, leaving 6 bases not matched to a gene. Germline assignment: CDR1 SGDLS and CDR2 YYNGEE. This CDR3 spans 14 amino acids. CDR3 residues: CASSATDRPNEQFF. CDR3 sequence (DNA): TGTGCCAGCAGCGCGACGGACAGGCCCAATGAGCAGTTCTTC. The variable domain in full, completed from reference TRBV9 and TRBJ2-1, reads DSGVTQTPKHLITATGQRVTLRCSPRSGDLSVYWYQQSLDQGLQFLIQYYNGEERAKGNILERFSAQQFPDLHSELNLSSLELGDSALYFCASSATDRPNEQFFGPGTRLTVL.

The count of this clone is one. The V gene is TRBV5-6, the J gene TRBJ1-6; 8 bases are shared with TRBD1. The CDR3 sequence is 17 residues long. CDR1 SGHDT and CDR2 YYEEEE come from the germline V gene. Germline trimming cut 5 bases from V and 0 bases from J; bases unmatched to any gene: 7. The CDR3 bases are TGTGCCAGCAGTATGGGGACAGGCCTCTCCTATAATTCACCCCTCCACTTT. It specifies CASSMGTGLSYNSPLHF.

The chain recombines TRBV19 with TRBJ2-1; 8 nucleotides match TRBD1. The trim removed 3 bases at V and 2 bases at J, leaving 6 bases unmatched. The CDR3 sequence is 16 residues long. Germline CDR1 and CDR2: LNHDA and SQIVND (reference sequence). The CDR3 region has the DNA TGTGCCAGTAGTATGGCCCCCAGGGGGCCCTACAATGAGCAGTTCTTC. This sequence encodes CASSMAPRGPYNEQFF.

The chain links TRBV28 to TRBJ1-1; 7 bases match TRBD1. The J segment lost 2 bases and the V segment lost 3 bases, leaving 3 bases of the junction unmatched. Germline V gives CDR1 MDHEN, CDR2 SYDVKM. The CDR3 covers 14 residues. For the CDR3, the DNA is TGTGCCAGCAGTTTTCAGGGGGGAAACACTGAAGCTTTCTTT. Its protein is CASSFQGGNTEAFF.

The rearrangement joins TRBV7-8 to TRBJ1-1; D call uncertain. The CDR3 contains 13 residues. Germline V gene data show CDR1 as SGHVS and CDR2 as FQNEAQ. Trimming shortened V by 5 bases and J by 4 bases, and 11 bases separated the two germline ends. The CDR3 protein is CASSTHEGTEAFF. The CDR3 nucleotides read TGTGCCAGCAGCACCCACGAGGGCACTGAAGCTTTCTTT.